Listed here is a single T cell receptor beta chain. This sample was included in a study of T cell changes during pregnancy in multiple sclerosis. This table comes from immunoSEQ multiplex PCR, and its TCRdb copy is limited to in-frame clones, with some not included. In the table there are around 62,000 clones, about nine tenths of which are singletons. The J segment lost 5 bases and the V segment lost 1 base, leaving 4 bases of the junction unmatched. Germline assignment: CDR1 MNHNS and CDR2 SASEGT. The CDR3 covers 16 residues. This specimen consisted of peripheral blood, obtained in the second trimester of pregnancy. The receptor was isolated from a female donor in good health, enrolled as a control in a pregnancy study. This rearrangement joins TRBV6-1 to TRBJ2-5; 13 positions agree with TRBD2. CDR3 protein: CASSEGILAGGETQYF. CDR3 nucleotides: TGTGCCAGCAGTGAAGGGATACTAGCGGGGGGGGAGACCCAGTACTTC.